The clone carrying this T cell receptor (beta chain) appeared a few times. Its target is not known. It was with 60 Vbeta and 13 Jbeta primers that the PCR ran. Some clones are missing from TCRdb's copy, which holds only in-frame ones; the method was immunoSEQ multiplex PCR. Of some 130,000 clones listed, about four fifths are singletons. Germline CDR1 and CDR2: MNHEY and SVGAGI. Trimming took off 7 bases at V and 0 bases at J, with 10 bases between the two ends. This CDR3 region has 15 residues. Each of the donors was a healthy bone marrow donor. The entry originates in a study of cytomegalovirus exposure and HLA in healthy donors. Regarding the study as a whole: The authors reported that TCR beta sequences could predict HLA-A and HLA-B alleles. These predictions were accurate for most subjects in the first cohort.

The genes are TRBV6-5 and TRBJ1-6; D might be TRBD1 (6 bases). What was sequenced was PBMCs. The clonotype was recovered from a young man in good health. The CDR3 sequence is CASTDRISYNSPLHF. As DNA, the CDR3 is TGTGCCAGCACCGACAGGATCTCCTATAATTCACCCCTCCACTTT.